The clone carrying this TCR beta chain turned up a few times. Its antigen is as yet unknown. This record comes from a study of vaccination and CD4 T cells after COVID-19. As for the study in general: The cells in question were stimulated using overlapping spike peptides derived from SARS-CoV-2, HCoV-NL63, HCoV-OC43 and HCoV-229E.

Treatment described: roughly 11-day PBMC culture with coronavirus spike peptide pools or control peptides (ViraFEST assay). Study-wide points: A median of around 83% of reactive clones, in convalescent patients, became evident only post-vaccination.

Deletions cut 1 base from V and 6 bases from J, with 6 bases between. Germline V gene data show CDR1 as DFQATT and CDR2 as SNEGSKA (reference sequence). The CDR3 contains 11 residues. CD4+ T cells that had been cultured provided DNA sequenced with the Oncomine TCR Beta short-read assay. TCRdb reanalysed the PCR reads using MiXCR and keeps one entry per CDR3 protein. This table has 20,000 to 25,000 distinct CDR3 sequences, 38% appearing once. The sequencing used CD4+ T cells from blood, cultured in vitro, collected before SARS-CoV-2 vaccination. The TCR comes from a human donor who received a COVID-19 vaccine. The chain carries TRBV20-1 and TRBJ1-2; D gene unclear. The CDR3: CSARAIDGYTF. The CDR3 DNA follows: TGCAGTGCTAGAGCAATCGATGGCTACACCTTC.